This passage covers 13 T cell receptor beta chains from one sample sequenced in a study of cytomegalovirus exposure and HLA in healthy donors (dated by TCRdb to 2016 to 2017). The method behind the library was the immunoSEQ multiplex PCR assay. The multiplex PCR relied on a mix of 60 forward primers for TCR Vbeta segments and 13 reverse primers for TCR Jbeta segments. TCRdb carries this immuneACCESS record with in-frame sequences only. Its versions omit some clonotypes, under half of them owing to an unresolved V gene in the studies checked, with the rest unexplained. The sample yields 150,000 to 200,000 clones; about 85% were counted once. The top ten clones comprise 1% of the sample. Sequenced: PBMCs. Every receptor here comes from a boy younger than 10 in good health and CMV-seronegative.

The chain recombines TRBV7-9 with TRBJ2-1; 7 nucleotides match TRBD1. V lost 4 bases, J lost 4 bases, and 1 base stayed unmatched. Germline V CDR1 and CDR2: SEHNR, FQNEAQ (reference sequence). The CDR3 length is 13 residues. The CDR3 region has the DNA TGTGCCAGCAGCTCGGGACAGTACAATGAGCAGTTCTTC. Residues: CASSSGQYNEQFF.

This chain connects TRBV30 to TRBJ1-4; 7 bases are shared with TRBD1. V shed 0 bases and J 4 bases; nucleotides not matched to a gene: 8. CDR3 length: 16 residues. Germline CDR1 GTSNPN, CDR2 SVGIG (reference sequence). CDR3 protein: CAWSVEEGQHNEKLFF. DNA for the CDR3: TGTGCCTGGAGTGTAGAAGAGGGACAGCATAATGAAAAACTGTTTTTT.

The chain uses TRBV28 and TRBJ2-7; TRBD1 might be the D (5 bases). The V gene lost 6 bases and the J gene lost 2 bases, with 14 bases spanning the gap. The CDR3 consists of 14 residues. From germline, CDR1 is MDHEN and CDR2 SYDVKM. The CDR3 loop reads CASRPQGPTYEQYV. For the CDR3, the DNA is TGTGCCAGCAGGCCCCAGGGTCCGACCTACGAGCAGTACGTC.

This chain connects TRBV7-2 to TRBJ1-2, with 9 bases matching TRBD1. Unmatched junction bases numbered 0, after V lost 0 bases and J lost 4 bases. The CDR3 runs 14 residues. Germline CDR1 SGHTA, CDR2 FQGNSA. In DNA, the CDR3 is TGTGCCAGCAGCTTAGCGGGACAGGGCTATGGCTACACCTTC. It translates to CASSLAGQGYGYTF.

The V and J genes are TRBV5-1 and TRBJ2-7, with 13 bases fitting TRBD2. This CDR3 spans 18 amino acids. The junction had 12 bases not matched to a gene; V was cut back by 3 bases and J by 3 bases. CDR1 and CDR2 (germline): SGHRS, YFSETQ. CDR3 nucleotide sequence: TGCGCCAGCAGCTCCGGACTAGCGGGAGCCAAGCCGGGCTACGAGCAGTACTTC. Translation: CASSSGLAGAKPGYEQYF.

The J gene is TRBJ2-4, the V gene TRBV7-9; D is possibly TRBD1 (6 bases). Germline CDR1 SEHNR, CDR2 FQNEAQ (reference sequence). Trimming cost V 5 bases and J 6 bases, with 17 bases left between them. CDR3 size: 15 residues. CDR3 residues: CASSPPGTSSNIQYF. In DNA form, the CDR3 reads TGTGCCAGCAGCCCCCCCGGGACATCTTCAAACATTCAGTACTTC. Looking up the rest from reference TRBV7-9 and TRBJ2-4 gives the full variable domain: DTGVSQNPRHKITKRGQNVTFRCDPISEHNRLYWYRQTLGQGPEFLTYFQNEAQLEKSRLLSDRFSAERPKGSFSTLEIQRTEQGDSAMYLCASSPPGTSSNIQYFGAGTRLSVL.

V usage is TRBV27 and J usage is TRBJ1-1; maybe TRBD1 (5 bases). Germline V gene data show CDR1 as MNHEY and CDR2 as SMNVEV (reference sequence). This CDR3 has 16 amino acids. Trimming removed 5 bases at V and 1 base at J, with 17 bases between. The CDR3 spells CASSLLWGGRNTEAFF. DNA of the CDR3: TGTGCCAGCAGTCTCCTTTGGGGGGGGAGGAACACTGAAGCTTTCTTT.

The chain combines TRBV27 with TRBJ1-1; a possible D gene is TRBD1 (5 bases). With 0 bases removed from V and 8 bases from J, the gap between germline ends came to 10 bases. Germline V gene lookup returns CDR1 MNHEY and CDR2 SMNVEV (reference sequence). CDR3 size: 13 residues. The CDR3 loop is CASSLSRTSEAFF. The CDR3 DNA reads TGTGCCAGCAGTTTATCTCGGACATCCGAAGCTTTCTTT.

This chain links TRBV28 with TRBJ2-5; 7 bases fit TRBD1. This CDR3 region has 14 residues. V shed 3 bases, J shed 3 bases, and the junction held 4 bases outside the gene matches. Germline V gene sequence: CDR1 MDHEN, CDR2 SYDVKM. This chain's CDR3 is CASSFFDREETQYF. The CDR3 DNA follows: TGTGCCAGCAGTTTTTTTGACAGGGAAGAGACCCAGTACTTC.

This rearrangement joins TRBV7-7 to TRBJ2-2, with TRBD1 matching over 10 bases. V was pared by 10 bases and J by 4 bases, with 6 bases of the junction left unmatched. The CDR3 covers 14 residues. Germline loops: CDR1 SSHAT, CDR2 FNYEAQ (reference sequence). CDR3 sequence (DNA): TGTGCCACCGACAGGGGGCGTCGCACCGGGGAGCTGTTTTTT. It is translated as CATDRGRRTGELFF.

The V and J genes are TRBV10-3 and TRBJ2-3; 8 bases are shared with TRBD1. CDR1 is ENHRY, CDR2 SYGVKD, per germline. This CDR3 is 13 amino acids long. Trimming cost V 10 bases and J 0 bases; bases outside gene matches: 3. CDR3 loop: CATRQGSTDTQYF. CDR3 coding DNA: TGTGCCACCAGACAGGGGAGCACAGATACGCAGTATTTT.

This chain links TRBV28 with TRBJ2-7, with 7 bases that match TRBD1. CDR1 and CDR2 (germline): MDHEN, SYDVKM. The CDR3 loop spans 14 amino acids. Losses at the gene ends were 5 bases for V and 2 bases for J; bases not matched to a gene: 6. CDR3 amino acids: CASSRQGATYEQYF. CDR3 nucleotides: TGTGCCAGCAGTCGACAGGGAGCAACCTACGAGCAGTACTTC. The whole variable domain, remainder taken from reference TRBV28 and TRBJ2-7, is DVKVTQSSRYLVKRTGEKVFLECVQDMDHENMFWYRQDPGLGLRLIYFSYDVKMKEKGDIPEGYSVSREKKERFSLILESASTNQTSMYLCASSRQGATYEQYFGPGTRLTVT.

The rearrangement joins TRBV5-4 to TRBJ2-2, with TRBD1 matching 7 bases. Per germline, CDR1 SGHNT and CDR2 YYREEE (reference sequence). V shed 2 bases and J 0 bases; nucleotides not matched to a gene: 4. The CDR3 sequence is 16 residues long. CDR3 in DNA: TGTGCCAGCAGCTTTGGACAGGATCCGAACACCGGGGAGCTGTTTTTT. The encoded protein is CASSFGQDPNTGELFF.